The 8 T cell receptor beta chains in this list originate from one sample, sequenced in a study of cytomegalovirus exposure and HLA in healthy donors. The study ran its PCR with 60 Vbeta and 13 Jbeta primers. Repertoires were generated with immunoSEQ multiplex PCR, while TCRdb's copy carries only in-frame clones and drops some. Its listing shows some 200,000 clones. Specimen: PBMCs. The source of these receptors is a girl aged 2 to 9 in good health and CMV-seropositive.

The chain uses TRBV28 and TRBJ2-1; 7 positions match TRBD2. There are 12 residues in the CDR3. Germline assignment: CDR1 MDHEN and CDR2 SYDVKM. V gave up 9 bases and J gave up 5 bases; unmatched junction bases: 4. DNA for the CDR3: TGTGCCAGTCGGGACTACAACAATGAGCAGTTCTTC. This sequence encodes CASRDYNNEQFF. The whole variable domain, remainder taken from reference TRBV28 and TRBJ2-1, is DVKVTQSSRYLVKRTGEKVFLECVQDMDHENMFWYRQDPGLGLRLIYFSYDVKMKEKGDIPEGYSVSREKKERFSLILESASTNQTSMYLCASRDYNNEQFFGPGTRLTVL.

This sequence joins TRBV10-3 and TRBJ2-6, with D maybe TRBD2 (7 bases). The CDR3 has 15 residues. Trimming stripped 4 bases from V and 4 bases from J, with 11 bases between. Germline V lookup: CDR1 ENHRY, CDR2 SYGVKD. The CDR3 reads CAISGGGAGANVLTF. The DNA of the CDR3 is TGTGCCATCAGTGGAGGGGGGGCCGGGGCCAACGTCCTGACTTTC.

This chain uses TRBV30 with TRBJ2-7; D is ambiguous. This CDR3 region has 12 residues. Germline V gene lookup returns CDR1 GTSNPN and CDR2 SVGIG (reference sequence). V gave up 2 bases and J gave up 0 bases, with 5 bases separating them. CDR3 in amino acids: CAWSISSYEQYF. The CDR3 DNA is TGTGCCTGGAGTATTAGCTCCTACGAGCAGTACTTC.

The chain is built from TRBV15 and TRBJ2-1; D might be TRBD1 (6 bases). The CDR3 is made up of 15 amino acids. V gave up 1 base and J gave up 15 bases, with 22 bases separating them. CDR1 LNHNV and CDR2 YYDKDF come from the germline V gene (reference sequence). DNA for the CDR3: TGTGCCACCAGCAGAGTAACAGGGTCAAGTATAGATTGGTTCTTC. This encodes CATSRVTGSSIDWFF.

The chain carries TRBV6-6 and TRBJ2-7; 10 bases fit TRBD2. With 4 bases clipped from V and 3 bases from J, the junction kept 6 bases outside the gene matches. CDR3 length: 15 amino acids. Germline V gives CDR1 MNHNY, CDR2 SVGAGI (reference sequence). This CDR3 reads CASSFGTSDLYEQYF. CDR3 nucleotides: TGTGCCAGCAGTTTTGGGACTAGCGATCTCTACGAGCAGTACTTC.

DNA of the CDR3: TGTGCCAGCAGTCCTCACCCGGACAGCATAACATACTCCTACGAGCAGTACTTC. Translation gives CASSPHPDSITYSYEQYF. J is TRBJ2-7 and V is TRBV27; a possible D gene is TRBD1 (6 bases). The CDR3 contains 18 residues. Germline V gene lookup returns CDR1 MNHEY and CDR2 SMNVEV (reference sequence). Trimming removed 5 bases from V and 0 bases from J, with 23 bases in between.

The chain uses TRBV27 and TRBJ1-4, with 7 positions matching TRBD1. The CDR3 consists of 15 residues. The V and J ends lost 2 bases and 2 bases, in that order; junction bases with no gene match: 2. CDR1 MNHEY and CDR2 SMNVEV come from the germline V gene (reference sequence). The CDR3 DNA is TGTGCCAGCAGTTTAGAGACAGGGACTAATGAAAAACTGTTTTTT. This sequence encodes CASSLETGTNEKLFF.

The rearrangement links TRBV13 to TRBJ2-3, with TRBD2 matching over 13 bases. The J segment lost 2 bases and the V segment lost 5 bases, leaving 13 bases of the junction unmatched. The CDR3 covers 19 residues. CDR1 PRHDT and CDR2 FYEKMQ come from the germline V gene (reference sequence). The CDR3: CASSRPGLAGPTATDTQYF. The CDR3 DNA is TGTGCCAGCAGCCGCCCGGGACTAGCGGGACCGACAGCCACAGATACGCAGTATTTT.